This T cell receptor beta chain is drawn from a study of human T cells and chemical hapten exposure. Germline CDR1 is SGHDT and CDR2 is YYEEEE. This CDR3 contains 15 residues. After removal of 0 bases from V and 7 bases from J, the junction contained 6 bases not matched to a gene. One entry per CDR3 protein, called by TCRdb with MiXCR from the RACE reads. Found here are fewer than 400,000 distinct CDR3 sequences, around 7% of them singletons; the top ten hold more than 7%. Noted time point: patch test 1, 2 weeks after DPC sensitization. Specified treatment: therapeutic diphenylcyclopropenone sensitization with weekly scalp DPC.

This sequence was found in a young woman with alopecia areata. Some clones in this sample may be carry-over from other donors' samples. This specimen consisted of whole blood, obtained in connection with sensitization to the hapten diphenylcyclopropenone (DPC). This chain connects TRBV5-6 to TRBJ1-5; 8 positions match TRBD1. The CDR3 loop reads CASSLGTGSGQPQHF. Here the CDR3 DNA reads TGTGCCAGCAGCTTGGGGACAGGGTCGGGGCAGCCCCAGCATTTT.